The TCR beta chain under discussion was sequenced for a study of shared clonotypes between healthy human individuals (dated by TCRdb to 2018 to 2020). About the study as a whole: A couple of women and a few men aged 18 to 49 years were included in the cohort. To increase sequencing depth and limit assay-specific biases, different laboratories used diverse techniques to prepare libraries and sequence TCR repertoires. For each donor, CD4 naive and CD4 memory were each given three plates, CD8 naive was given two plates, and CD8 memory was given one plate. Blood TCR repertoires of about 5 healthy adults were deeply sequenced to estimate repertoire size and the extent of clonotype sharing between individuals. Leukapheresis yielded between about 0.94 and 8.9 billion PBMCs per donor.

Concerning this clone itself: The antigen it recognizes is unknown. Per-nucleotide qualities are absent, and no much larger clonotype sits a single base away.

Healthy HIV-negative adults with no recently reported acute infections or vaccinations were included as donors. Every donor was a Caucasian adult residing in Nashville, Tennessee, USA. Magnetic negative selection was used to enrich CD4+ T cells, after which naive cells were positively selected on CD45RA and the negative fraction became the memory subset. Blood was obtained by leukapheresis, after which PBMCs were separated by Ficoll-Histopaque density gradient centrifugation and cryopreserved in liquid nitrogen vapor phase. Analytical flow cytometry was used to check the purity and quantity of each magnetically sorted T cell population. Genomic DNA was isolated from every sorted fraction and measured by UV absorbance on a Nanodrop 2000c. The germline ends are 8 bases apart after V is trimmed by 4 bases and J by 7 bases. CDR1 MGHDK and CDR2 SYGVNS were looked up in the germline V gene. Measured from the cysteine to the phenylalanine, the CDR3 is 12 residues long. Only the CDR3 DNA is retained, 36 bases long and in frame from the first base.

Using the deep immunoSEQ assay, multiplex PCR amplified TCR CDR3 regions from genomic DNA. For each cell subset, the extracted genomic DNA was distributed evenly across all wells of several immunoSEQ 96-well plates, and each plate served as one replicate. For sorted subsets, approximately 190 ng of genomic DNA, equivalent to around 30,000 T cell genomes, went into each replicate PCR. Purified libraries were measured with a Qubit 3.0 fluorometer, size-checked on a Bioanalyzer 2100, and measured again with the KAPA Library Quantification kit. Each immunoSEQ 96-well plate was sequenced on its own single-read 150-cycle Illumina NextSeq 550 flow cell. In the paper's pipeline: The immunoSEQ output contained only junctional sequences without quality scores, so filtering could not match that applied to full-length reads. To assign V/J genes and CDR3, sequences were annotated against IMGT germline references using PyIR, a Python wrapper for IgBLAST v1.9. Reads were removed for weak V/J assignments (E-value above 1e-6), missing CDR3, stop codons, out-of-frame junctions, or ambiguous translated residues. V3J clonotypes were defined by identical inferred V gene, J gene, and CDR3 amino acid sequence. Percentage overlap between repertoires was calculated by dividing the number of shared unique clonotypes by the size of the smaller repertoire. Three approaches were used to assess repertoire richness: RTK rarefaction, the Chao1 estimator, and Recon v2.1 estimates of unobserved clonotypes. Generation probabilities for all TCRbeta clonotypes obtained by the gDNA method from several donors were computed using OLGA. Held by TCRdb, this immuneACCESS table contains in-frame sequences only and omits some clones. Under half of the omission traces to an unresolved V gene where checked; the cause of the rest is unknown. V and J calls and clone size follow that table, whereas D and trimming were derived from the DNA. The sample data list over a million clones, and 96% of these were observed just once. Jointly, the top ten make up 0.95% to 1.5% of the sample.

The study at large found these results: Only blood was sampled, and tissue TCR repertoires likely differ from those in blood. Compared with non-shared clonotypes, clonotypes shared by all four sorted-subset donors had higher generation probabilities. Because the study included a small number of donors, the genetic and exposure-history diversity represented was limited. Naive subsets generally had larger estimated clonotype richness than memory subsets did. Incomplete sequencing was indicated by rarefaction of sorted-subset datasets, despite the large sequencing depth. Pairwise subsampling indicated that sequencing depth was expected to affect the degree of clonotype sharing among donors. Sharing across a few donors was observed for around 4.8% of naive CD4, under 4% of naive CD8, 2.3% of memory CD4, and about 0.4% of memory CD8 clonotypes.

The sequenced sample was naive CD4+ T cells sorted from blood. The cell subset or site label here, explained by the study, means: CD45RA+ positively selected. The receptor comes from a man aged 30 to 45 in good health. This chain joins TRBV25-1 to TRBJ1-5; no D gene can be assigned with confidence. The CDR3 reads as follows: CASSVGKQPQHF. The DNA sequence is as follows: TGTGCCAGCAGTGTCGGGAAGCAGCCCCAGCATTTT.